This T cell receptor beta chain came from a study of blood T cell repertoires in COVID-19. The CDR3 runs 16 residues. With 4 bases clipped from V and 2 bases from J, the junction kept 9 bases outside the gene matches. The V gene's germline CDR1 is SGDLS and CDR2 YYNGEE. Produced via immunoSEQ multiplex PCR; TCRdb's table is partial and in-frame only. The table records approximately 15,000 clones, over 75% of them present only once. This chain joins TRBV9 and TRBJ2-7; TRBD2 aligns across 10 bases. The sequence came from a human donor in a cohort sampled during active COVID-19. Sequenced sample: peripheral blood. This CDR3 is CASSLPPSGSTYEQYF. The CDR3 bases are TGTGCCAGCAGCCTTCCCCCTAGCGGGAGTACCTACGAGCAGTACTTC.